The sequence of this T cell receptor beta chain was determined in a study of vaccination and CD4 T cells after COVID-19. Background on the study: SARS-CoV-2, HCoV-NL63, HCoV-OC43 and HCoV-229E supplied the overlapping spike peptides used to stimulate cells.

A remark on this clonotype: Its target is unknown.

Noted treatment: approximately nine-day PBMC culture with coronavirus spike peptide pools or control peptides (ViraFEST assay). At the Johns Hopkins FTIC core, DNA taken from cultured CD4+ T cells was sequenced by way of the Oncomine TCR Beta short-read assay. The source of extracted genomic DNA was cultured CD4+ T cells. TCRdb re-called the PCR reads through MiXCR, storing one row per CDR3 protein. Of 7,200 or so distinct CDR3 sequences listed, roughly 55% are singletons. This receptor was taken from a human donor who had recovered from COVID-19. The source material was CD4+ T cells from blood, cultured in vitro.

CDR3 sequence reads: CSARAGTKTGELFF. The CDR3 DNA is TGCAGTGCTAGAGCCGGGACAAAAACCGGGGAGCTGTTTTTT. The genes are TRBV20-1 and TRBJ2-2; possible D gene TRBD1, 6 bases. Germline-derived CDR1 and CDR2 are DFQATT and SNEGSKA (reference sequence). V was trimmed by 1 base and J by 5 bases, leaving 11 bases between them. CDR3 length equals 14 residues.